The 26 T cell receptor beta chains given below trace back to one sample, sequenced in a study of cytomegalovirus exposure and HLA in healthy donors. The PCR used 60 Vbeta and 13 Jbeta primers. Measured with immunoSEQ multiplex PCR; TCRdb has only the in-frame clones, and not every one. This repertoire includes about 190,000 clones. Sequenced input: PBMCs. The receptor set was obtained from a woman in her 30s in good health and CMV-seropositive.

The chain combines TRBV5-1 with TRBJ2-2, with 8 bases that match TRBD1. CDR3 size: 13 residues. Trimming cost V 2 bases and J 6 bases; bases outside gene matches: 0. The germline V gene encodes CDR1 SGHRS and CDR2 YFSETQ. The CDR3 bases are TGCGCCAGCAGCTTACAGGGGGCCGGGGAGCTGTTTTTT. Its protein product is CASSLQGAGELFF.

V gene TRBV18 combines with J gene TRBJ1-3; D may be TRBD1 (6 bases). V was clipped by 6 bases and J by 3 bases, with 9 bases between them. Germline lookup yields CDR1 KGHSH and CDR2 LQKENI. CDR3 length: 13 amino acids. The CDR3 region has the DNA TGTGCCAGCTCTCTGGACAGTGGAAACACCATATATTTT. Translated: CASSLDSGNTIYF.

As concerns this clone: The sample contains more than one DNA sequence encoding this CDR3. The rearrangement uses TRBV19 and TRBJ1-5; 9 bases line up with TRBD1. CDR3 length: 14 amino acids. Trimming removed 6 bases from V and 3 bases from J; junction bases left unmatched: 3. CDR1 LNHDA and CDR2 SQIVND come from the germline V gene (reference sequence). This CDR3 reads CASSRDRDNQPQHF. The DNA of the CDR3 is TGTGCCAGTAGCCGGGACAGGGACAATCAGCCCCAGCATTTT. Full variable domain (outside the CDR3, taken from reference TRBV19 and TRBJ1-5): DGGITQSPKYLFRKEGQNVTLSCEQNLNHDAMYWYRQDPGQGLRLIYYSQIVNDFQKGDIAEGYSVSREKKESFPLTVTSAQKNPTAFYLCASSRDRDNQPQHFGDGTRLSIL.

The V and J genes are TRBV11-2 and TRBJ2-7; a weak D match, TRBD1 (5 bases). The CDR3 is made up of 15 amino acids. Trimming removed 1 base at V and 6 bases at J, with 16 bases between. Germline V gene lookup returns CDR1 SGHAT and CDR2 FQNNGV. CDR3 protein: CASSLGQGAYSEQYF. The DNA of the CDR3 is TGTGCCAGCAGCTTAGGTCAGGGTGCCTACTCCGAGCAGTACTTC.

The chain employs TRBV10-2 and TRBJ2-3; 8 nucleotides line up with TRBD2. J was trimmed by 4 bases and V by 6 bases; bases with no gene match: 3. Looked up from germline, CDR1 is WSHSY and CDR2 is SAAADI. The CDR3 is 13 amino acids. CDR3 sequence reads: CASRAGGADTQYF. CDR3 sequence (DNA): TGCGCCAGCAGGGCCGGGGGGGCAGATACGCAGTATTTT.

This rearrangement joins TRBV5-4 to TRBJ1-1, with 9 bases matching TRBD1. The length of the CDR3 is 14 residues. Germline CDR1 reads SGHNT; CDR2 reads YYREEE (reference sequence). Trimming removed 3 bases from V and 4 bases from J; junction bases left unmatched: 4. CDR3 DNA: TGTGCCAGCAGCTGGACAGGGGCCCCCACTGAAGCTTTCTTT. Residues: CASSWTGAPTEAFF.

The gene calls are TRBV19 and TRBJ1-2, with 7 nucleotides matching TRBD1. From germline, CDR1 is LNHDA and CDR2 SQIVND (reference sequence). CDR3 length: 15 residues. The V and J ends lost 1 base and 2 bases, in that order; junction bases with no gene match: 4. The CDR3 spells CASSIVGTENYGYTF. The CDR3 DNA follows: TGTGCCAGTAGTATAGTTGGGACAGAGAACTATGGCTACACCTTC. Drawing the rest from reference TRBV19 and TRBJ1-2, the complete variable domain is DGGITQSPKYLFRKEGQNVTLSCEQNLNHDAMYWYRQDPGQGLRLIYYSQIVNDFQKGDIAEGYSVSREKKESFPLTVTSAQKNPTAFYLCASSIVGTENYGYTFGSGTRLTVV.

V and J are TRBV5-1 and TRBJ2-3, with 7 bases identical to TRBD2. The V and J ends lost 4 bases and 6 bases, in that order; junction bases with no gene match: 14. Germline V gives CDR1 SGHRS, CDR2 YFSETQ. The CDR3 covers 16 residues. In DNA, the CDR3 is TGCGCCAGCAGCCTTGGGCGCGGGGGAGGTGCGGATACGCAGTATTTT. Its protein is CASSLGRGGGADTQYF.

This chain joins TRBV5-5 and TRBJ1-1, with D uncertain. V dropped 4 bases and J dropped 6 bases, with 19 bases sitting between them. Germline assignment: CDR1 SGHKS and CDR2 YYEKEE (reference sequence). CDR3 length equals 15 residues. The CDR3 bases are TGTGCCAGCAGCCGAAATACACCTCCTGAATCTGAAGCTTTCTTT. It translates to CASSRNTPPESEAFF.

This rearrangement joins TRBV2 to TRBJ2-5, with 7 bases fitting TRBD1. Germline V gene lookup returns CDR1 SNHLY and CDR2 FYNNEI. The ends lost 7 bases at V and 6 bases at J; junction bases unmatched: 8. CDR3 length: 13 amino acids. Here the CDR3 reads CASTARGRQTQYF. CDR3 bases: TGTGCCAGCACCGCGAGGGGGCGGCAGACCCAGTACTTC.

The chain employs TRBV11-2 and TRBJ1-1; 7 bases line up with TRBD1. From germline, CDR1 is SGHAT and CDR2 FQNNGV. J gave up 11 bases and V 7 bases, and 10 bases lay outside the gene matches. The length of the CDR3 is 12 residues. The CDR3 DNA sequence: TGTGCCAGCACCAATGACAGGGAAGGGGCTTTCTTT. It yields the protein CASTNDREGAFF. The full variable domain, in which reference TRBV11-2 and TRBJ1-1 provide the parts outside the CDR3, is EAGVAQSPRYKIIEKRQSVAFWCNPISGHATLYWYQQILGQGPKLLIQFQNNGVVDDSQLPKDRFSAERLKGVDSTLKIQPAKLEDSAVYLCASTNDREGAFFGQGTRLTVV.

The chain uses TRBV2 and TRBJ2-5; D is possibly TRBD2 (6 bases). This CDR3 region has 13 residues. Germline V CDR1 and CDR2: SNHLY, FYNNEI. V lost 5 bases and J lost 3, with 10 bases in between. The DNA of the CDR3 is TGTGCCAGCAGTTTGACTAGAGAAGAGACCCAGTACTTC. Protein sequence: CASSLTREETQYF.

This rearrangement joins TRBV29-1 to TRBJ2-1, with 9 bases that match TRBD1. Germline lookup yields CDR1 SQVTM and CDR2 ANQGSEA. V trimming: 7 bases; J trimming: 6 bases; junction bases outside the gene matches: 4. The CDR3 spans 12 residues. This CDR3 is CSGNRGRNEQFF. The CDR3 DNA follows: TGCAGCGGGAACAGGGGGCGCAATGAGCAGTTCTTC.

The chain carries TRBV2 and TRBJ1-1, with a tentative D call TRBD1 (6 bases). The CDR3 has 16 amino acids. Trimming took 5 bases from V and 6 from J, leaving 22 bases between them. Germline V gene sequence: CDR1 SNHLY, CDR2 FYNNEI. As DNA, the CDR3 is TGTGCCAGCAGTTTAATCCACAGGGATATCGGCTCTGAAGCTTTCTTT. It specifies CASSLIHRDIGSEAFF.

To note about this clone: Different DNA sequences within this sample yield the same CDR3. The chain joins TRBV5-1 to TRBJ2-5; maybe TRBD2 (5 bases). Germline V gene data show CDR1 as SGHRS and CDR2 as YFSETQ. Trimming shortened V by 0 bases and J by 1 base, and 7 bases separated the two germline ends. The CDR3 has 14 amino acids. CDR3 residues: CASSLGRGQETQYF. CDR3 sequence (DNA): TGCGCCAGCAGCTTGGGACGGGGCCAAGAGACCCAGTACTTC.

The CDR3 reads CASSPQMNTQYF. CDR3 in DNA: TGTGCCAGCAGCCCTCAGATGAATACGCAGTATTTT. The V and J genes are TRBV7-9 and TRBJ2-3; no reliable D call. CDR1 and CDR2 (germline): SEHNR, FQNEAQ (reference sequence). The V end was cut by 5 bases, the J end by 7 bases, with 10 bases between. The CDR3 has 12 residues.

As regards this clone: This CDR3 is also generated by other DNA sequences in the sample. This chain links TRBV9 with TRBJ1-2; D is possibly TRBD1 (5 bases). This CDR3 has 15 amino acids. CDR1 and CDR2 from the germline V gene are SGDLS and YYNGEE. Trimming removed 0 bases at V and 3 bases at J, with 12 bases between. The CDR3 here is CASSVAAGGDYGYTF. CDR3 nucleotide sequence: TGTGCCAGCAGCGTAGCCGCGGGGGGGGACTATGGCTACACCTTC.

The chain carries TRBV5-1 and TRBJ2-7; 8 positions match TRBD1. The germline V gene encodes CDR1 SGHRS and CDR2 YFSETQ. The CDR3 has 16 residues. Trimming removed 1 base from V and 2 bases from J; junction bases left unmatched: 8. CDR3: CASSLTLTGDTYEQYF. The CDR3 DNA sequence: TGCGCCAGCAGCTTGACCCTGACAGGGGACACCTACGAGCAGTACTTC.

The chain carries TRBV6-5 and TRBJ1-1; D is uncertain. The length of the CDR3 is 13 residues. Germline assignment: CDR1 MNHEY and CDR2 SVGAGI. V was clipped by 6 bases and J by 0 bases, with 8 bases between them. CDR3 sequence (DNA): TGTGCCAGCAGGGAAGCGGTGAACACTGAAGCTTTCTTT. Translating it yields CASREAVNTEAFF.

CDR3 residues: CASSGRRGPNEKLFF. DNA of the CDR3: TGCGCCAGCAGCGGACGCAGGGGGCCTAATGAAAAACTGTTTTTT. The rearrangement joins TRBV5-1 to TRBJ1-4; 8 bases agree with TRBD1. Germline V gives CDR1 SGHRS, CDR2 YFSETQ. This CDR3 is built from 15 residues. The trim removed 4 bases at V and 3 bases at J, leaving 5 bases unmatched.

This chain links TRBV7-2 with TRBJ2-7; a weak D match, TRBD1 (5 bases). The CDR3 runs 12 residues. From germline, CDR1 is SGHTA and CDR2 FQGNSA. V gave up 6 bases and J gave up 5 bases, with 11 bases separating them. The CDR3 sequence: CASRGQLDEQYF. The CDR3 nucleotides are TGTGCCAGCAGGGGGCAGCTGGACGAGCAGTACTTC.

V is TRBV30 and J is TRBJ1-2; 7 bases fit TRBD1. J gave up 8 bases and V 4 bases, and 4 bases lay outside the gene matches. This CDR3 comprises 11 residues. Germline V gives CDR1 GTSNPN, CDR2 SVGIG (reference sequence). The CDR3 loop reads CAWNRDRGYTF. In DNA, the CDR3 is TGTGCCTGGAACCGGGACAGAGGCTACACCTTC.

This chain uses TRBV7-9 with TRBJ2-7; TRBD2 matches at 10 bases. The CDR3 sequence is 15 residues long. Germline CDR1 reads SEHNR; CDR2 reads FQNEAQ (reference sequence). V lost 5 bases, J lost 4 bases, and 8 bases stayed unmatched. Here the CDR3 DNA reads TGTGCCAGCAGCCCGCCTAGCGGGAGTCTGTACGAGCAGTACTTC. It specifies CASSPPSGSLYEQYF.

In regard to this clone: Here the CDR3 omits its conserved ending phenylalanine or tryptophan, so a read error is the likely source. The J gene is TRBJ1-2, the V gene TRBV9; TRBD1 matches 9 bases. This CDR3 contains 14 residues. Germline V gives CDR1 SGDLS, CDR2 YYNGEE. The V gene end was trimmed by 2 bases and the J gene end by 6 bases; junction bases not matched to a gene: 5. The CDR3 here is CASSVLQGADGYTL. Written as DNA, the CDR3 is TGTGCCAGCAGCGTCCTACAGGGGGCTGATGGCTACACCCTC.

V gene TRBV7-2 combines with J gene TRBJ2-5; possibly TRBD1 for D (5 bases). V was cut by 1 base and J by 5 bases, with 14 bases left in between. The CDR3 extends over 15 amino acids. Per germline, CDR1 SGHTA and CDR2 FQGNSA. CDR3 coding DNA: TGTGCCAGCAGCTTAGGGGGCGCGGAACCGGAGACCCAGTACTTC. Translation gives CASSLGGAEPETQYF.

The chain joins TRBV7-9 to TRBJ2-3; a weak D match, TRBD2 (6 bases). CDR3 length: 14 residues. V dropped 2 bases and J dropped 6 bases, with 12 bases sitting between them. Germline assignment: CDR1 SEHNR and CDR2 FQNEAQ (reference sequence). The CDR3 sequence is CASSLSGSPDTQYF. The CDR3 region has the DNA TGTGCCAGCAGCTTATCCGGGAGTCCCGATACGCAGTATTTT.